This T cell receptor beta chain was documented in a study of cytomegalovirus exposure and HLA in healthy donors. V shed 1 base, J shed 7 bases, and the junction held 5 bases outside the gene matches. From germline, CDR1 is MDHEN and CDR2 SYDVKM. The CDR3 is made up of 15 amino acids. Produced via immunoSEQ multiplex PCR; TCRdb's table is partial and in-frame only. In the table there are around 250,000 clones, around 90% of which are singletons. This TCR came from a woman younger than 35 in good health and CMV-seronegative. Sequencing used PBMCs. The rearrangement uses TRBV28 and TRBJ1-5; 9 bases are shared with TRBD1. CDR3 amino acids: CASSLFHRGQQPQHF. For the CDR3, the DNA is TGTGCCAGCAGTTTATTCCACAGGGGGCAACAGCCCCAGCATTTT. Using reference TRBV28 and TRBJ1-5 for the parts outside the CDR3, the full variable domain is DVKVTQSSRYLVKRTGEKVFLECVQDMDHENMFWYRQDPGLGLRLIYFSYDVKMKEKGDIPEGYSVSREKKERFSLILESASTNQTSMYLCASSLFHRGQQPQHFGDGTRLSIL.